The rows below give T cell receptor beta chains drawn from one sample of a study of blood T cell repertoires in COVID-19. Repertoires were generated with immunoSEQ multiplex PCR, while TCRdb's copy carries only in-frame clones and drops some. The sample holds about 130,000 clones, 70% to 90% seen once. Material for sequencing was peripheral blood. These receptors were collected from a man aged 50 or older with acute or convalescent COVID-19. Each CDR3 is given with its conserved first and last residue. D genes are given only for firm matches. Only part of the rows carry a size: once, few, many, or a class if the clone is expanded.

cdr3_nt: TGCGCCAGCCAGGAGGACGGGCCTCACTCCTACGAGCAGTACTTC
cdr3_aa: CASQEDGPHSYEQYF
v_call: TRBV5-1
clone_size: .
j_call: TRBJ2-7
d_call: .

cdr3_nt: TGTGCCAGCAAGGGACAGCTCTACGAGCAGTACTTC
cdr3_aa: CASKGQLYEQYF
v_call: TRBV2
clone_size: .
j_call: TRBJ2-7
d_call: TRBD1

cdr3_nt: TGTGCCAGCAGTGCTTTGACTAGCGGAGGGGAGCAGTACTTC
cdr3_aa: CASSALTSGGEQYF
v_call: TRBV2
clone_size: .
j_call: TRBJ2-7
d_call: TRBD2

cdr3_nt: TGTGCCAGCAGCCGGGGACTCTACGAGCAGTACTTC
cdr3_aa: CASSRGLYEQYF
v_call: TRBV5-5
clone_size: .
j_call: TRBJ2-7
d_call: .

cdr3_nt: TGTGCCAGCAGCCCCTCGGGGGGATTCGGAAACACCATATATTTT
cdr3_aa: CASSPSGGFGNTIYF
v_call: TRBV7-2
clone_size: once
j_call: TRBJ1-3
d_call: .

cdr3_nt: TGCGCCAGCAGCCAAAGGGGCAGCGATCTCCTGTTCGGCACCGGGGAGCTGTTTTTT
cdr3_aa: CASSQRGSDLLFGTGELFF
v_call: TRBV4-1
clone_size: .
j_call: TRBJ2-2
d_call: .

cdr3_nt: TGTGCCAGTAGTATCCCGACAGCGAACACTGAAGCTTTCTTT
cdr3_aa: CASSIPTANTEAFF
v_call: TRBV19
clone_size: once
j_call: TRBJ1-1
d_call: .

cdr3_nt: TGTGCCAGCAGCTCCCAGGGGGCTGACGGCTACACCTTC
cdr3_aa: CASSSQGADGYTF
v_call: TRBV7-9
clone_size: .
j_call: TRBJ1-2
d_call: TRBD1

cdr3_nt: TGTGCCAGCGCCCGGGACAGCTACGAGCAGTACTTC
cdr3_aa: CASARDSYEQYF
v_call: TRBV6-5
clone_size: few
j_call: TRBJ2-7
d_call: TRBD1

cdr3_nt: TGTGCTAGTGGTTTCCGGGGGTTAGAGACCCAGTACTTC
cdr3_aa: CASGFRGLETQYF
v_call: TRBV12-5
clone_size: .
j_call: TRBJ2-5
d_call: .

cdr3_nt: TGTGCCAGCAGCAATAGCGGGTACAATGAGCAGTTCTTC
cdr3_aa: CASSNSGYNEQFF
v_call: TRBV5-4
clone_size: .
j_call: TRBJ2-1
d_call: TRBD2

cdr3_nt: TGTGCCAGCAGCAGATGGTTTAGCGGGAGGGCCGGGCTTCTGTATTTT
cdr3_aa: CASSRWFSGRAGLLYF
v_call: TRBV21-1
clone_size: .
j_call: TRBJ2-3
d_call: .

cdr3_nt: TGTGCCCTTAGAGCGGGCGGCTCGCGAAACTATGGCTACACCTTC
cdr3_aa: CALRAGGSRNYGYTF
v_call: TRBV28
clone_size: .
j_call: TRBJ1-2
d_call: .

cdr3_nt: TGTGCCAGCAGCCAAGTGGCCGGGACAGGGGGCCCCGGCGAGGCTTTCTTT
cdr3_aa: CASSQVAGTGGPGEAFF
v_call: TRBV3-1/TRBV3-2
clone_size: .
j_call: TRBJ1-1
d_call: TRBD1

cdr3_nt: TGTGCCAGCTCACCCGGACAGACGTCTGGCTACACCTTC
cdr3_aa: CASSPGQTSGYTF
v_call: TRBV18
clone_size: .
j_call: TRBJ1-2
d_call: .

cdr3_nt: TGCGCCAGCAGCCCTCGGAGCAGGGGGACAAATCAGCCCCAGCATTTT
cdr3_aa: CASSPRSRGTNQPQHF
v_call: TRBV4-1
clone_size: .
j_call: TRBJ1-5
d_call: TRBD1

cdr3_nt: TGCAGTGCTAGTCAGGGGGCATTGCTTTACGAGCAGTACTTC
cdr3_aa: CSASQGALLYEQYF
v_call: TRBV20-1
clone_size: .
j_call: TRBJ2-7
d_call: TRBD1

cdr3_nt: TGTGCCAGCAGCAAACCGGGACTAGCGGGAGGAGAGACCCAGTACTTC
cdr3_aa: CASSKPGLAGGETQYF
v_call: TRBV5-4
clone_size: .
j_call: TRBJ2-5
d_call: TRBD2

cdr3_nt: TGTGCCAGCAGGGCCAGCGGGGAGCTGTTTTTT
cdr3_aa: CASRASGELFF
v_call: TRBV28
clone_size: .
j_call: TRBJ2-2
d_call: .

cdr3_nt: TGTGCCAGCAGCCGATCGGGGATCGGGTTGAACACTGAAGCTTTCTTT
cdr3_aa: CASSRSGIGLNTEAFF
v_call: TRBV7-9
clone_size: .
j_call: TRBJ1-1
d_call: .

cdr3_nt: TGTGCCAGCAGTCCTTCGAGGAACTATGGCTACACCTTC
cdr3_aa: CASSPSRNYGYTF
v_call: TRBV12-3/TRBV12-4
clone_size: once
j_call: TRBJ1-2
d_call: .

cdr3_nt: TGTGCCAGCAGTAAGGAGGTGGGCGGCTACACCTTC
cdr3_aa: CASSKEVGGYTF
v_call: TRBV5-4
clone_size: .
j_call: TRBJ1-2
d_call: .

cdr3_nt: TGTGCCACCAGCACTAGACTAGCGATACGGGATGAGCAGTTCTTC
cdr3_aa: CATSTRLAIRDEQFF
v_call: TRBV24-1
clone_size: .
j_call: TRBJ2-1
d_call: TRBD2

cdr3_nt: TGTGCCAGCAGTAGGACTAGCGGGAGTTCGGGAGAGCAGTACTTC
cdr3_aa: CASSRTSGSSGEQYF
v_call: TRBV28
clone_size: .
j_call: TRBJ2-7
d_call: TRBD2

cdr3_nt: TGTGCCACCAGCAGAGATGTTCGGGATACTGAAGCTTTCTTT
cdr3_aa: CATSRDVRDTEAFF
v_call: TRBV15
clone_size: .
j_call: TRBJ1-1
d_call: .

cdr3_nt: TGTGCCAGCAGTGAATATTCGGCATTTGCGGGAGGTGGCTACACCTTC
cdr3_aa: CASSEYSAFAGGGYTF
v_call: TRBV2
clone_size: .
j_call: TRBJ1-2
d_call: .